This TCR beta chain is from a study of blood T cells in healthy people across ages (dated by TCRdb to about 2015). About the study as a whole: In model experiments, template switching captured roughly one uniquely barcoded TCR beta cDNA molecule for every two T cells. To track age-related changes in TCR beta repertoire diversity, the study relied on deep sequencing normalized with unique cDNA molecular identifiers. The donors were split into four age groups: young (average 16 years), middle-aged (roughly 42), aged (approximately 60) and long-lived (under 85). Donors of different ages were randomly distributed across sequencing lanes to avoid experimental bias. Using the same blood draw, the study looked at two additional independent replicas of 1 million unique cDNA reads for two donors, one aged 18 to 30 and the other aged 80 or older. On the study overall, not on this receptor specifically: As age increased, observed TCR beta diversity per million T cells dropped in a roughly linear way, and a significant reduction was already evident by age 40. Because the CMV infection status of the donors was unknown, age-related changes in expanded clonotypes may potentially have been confounded. Compared with the aged group, the long-lived group had more naive CD4+ T cells, fewer expanded clones and increased TCR diversity, a pattern suggesting age selection. Because profiling used bulk unsorted PBMCs, naive and antigen-experienced compartments could not be compared conclusively. Total diversity estimates from one million sequenced T cells were considered lower bounds and underestimates. Observed TCR beta diversity correlated strongly with the percentage of naive T cells measured by flow cytometry.

About this clonotype itself: The specificity of this receptor is unknown. No much larger clonotype is one base removed from it; base qualities were not supplied.

Systemically healthy Caucasian individuals from Russia, 39 in total and aged roughly 6 to 100 years, were included as donors. Each donor gave about 9.7 milliliters of peripheral blood, drawn into EDTA-treated Vacutainer tubes. PBMCs were isolated by Ficoll-Paque density-gradient centrifugation, with at least 7 million obtained per sample. Total RNA, at least 5.5 micrograms per sample, was extracted from PBMCs with Trizol reagent. The percentages of naive CD45RAhigh/CD27high T cells were determined by flow cytometry on a PBMC aliquot from every donor. The library was produced with 5' RACE. The instrument given in TCRdb is Illumina HiSeq 2500. A second PCR of about 7 to 12 cycles was performed with a sample-barcoded 5' primer and a J-beta primer mix. Each TCR beta cDNA molecule received a unique molecular identifier from a template-switch 5' adaptor carrying 12 random nucleotides. Each sample yielded at least 2.5 million CDR3-containing paired-end reads. The Mint cDNA synthesis kit, primed by a TRBC-specific oligonucleotide, was used to synthesize first-strand cDNA from all RNA. Following uracil-DNA glycosylase treatment, a first 18-cycle PCR with universal primers M1SS and BC2_uni_R was performed on all cDNA. The authors processed their data as follows. For normalization, 1 million high-quality reads were randomly selected from each sample, with every read carrying a distinct molecular identifier. Instead of being binned into consensus sequences, reads that shared molecular identifiers were thrown out. CDR3 identification, clonotype clustering and error correction used MiTCR with a Q25 quality threshold and the strictest error-elimination algorithm. A nonparametric unseen species model using Euler transformation provided a lower-bound estimate of total TCR beta diversity. In TCRdb, the public reads were trimmed at Q25 with fastp and aligned with MiXCR, with productive beta chains retained. When rows share a CDR3 protein, they turn into one entry using the most common DNA and genes. TCRdb's processing, not the authors' own work, is the source of the V and J calls. In this sample the table shows over 1.5 million distinct CDR3 sequences, about 50% of which occur a single time. Approximately 2.1% of the sample is held by the ten biggest clonotypes.

The cysteine opens and the phenylalanine closes a CDR3 of 15 amino acids. Only the CDR3 part of the read is kept: 45 bases, read in frame from the first base. V and J are truncated by 2 bases and 3 bases respectively, leaving an intervening sequence of 13 bases. Taken from the germline V gene, the CDR1 and CDR2 loops are LGHNA and YNFKEQ. This receptor was identified in a woman between 40 and 55 years old in good health. The V and J segments used are TRBV4-2 and TRBJ1-2, and the D gene may be TRBD1, 6 bases matching. The sample was blood. CDR3 region: CASSQNTGPDYGYTF. The DNA sequence is TGTGCCAGCAGCCAAAACACAGGGCCCGACTATGGCTACACCTTC.